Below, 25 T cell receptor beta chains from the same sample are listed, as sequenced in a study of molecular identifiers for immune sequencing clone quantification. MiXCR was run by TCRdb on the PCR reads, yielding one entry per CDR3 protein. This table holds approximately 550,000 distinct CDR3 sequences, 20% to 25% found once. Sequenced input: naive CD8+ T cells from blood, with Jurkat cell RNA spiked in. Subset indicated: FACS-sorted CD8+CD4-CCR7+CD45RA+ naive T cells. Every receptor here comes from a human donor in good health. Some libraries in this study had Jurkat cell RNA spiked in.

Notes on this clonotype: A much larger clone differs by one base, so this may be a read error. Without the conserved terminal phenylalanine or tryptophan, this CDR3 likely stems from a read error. The CDR3 spells CSGRTGGEETQYL. The CDR3 DNA is TGCAGCGGCCGGACAGGGGGCGAGGAGACCCAGTACCTC. V and J are TRBV29-1 and TRBJ2-5; TRBD1 matches at 11 bases. This CDR3 comprises 13 residues. Looked up from germline, CDR1 is SQVTM and CDR2 is ANQGSEA. V was pared by 7 bases and J by 5 bases, with 6 bases of the junction left unmatched.

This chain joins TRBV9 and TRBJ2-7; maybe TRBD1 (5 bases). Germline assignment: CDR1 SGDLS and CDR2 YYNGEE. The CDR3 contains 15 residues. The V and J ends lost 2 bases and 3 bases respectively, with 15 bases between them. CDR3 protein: CASSVSADSHYEQYF. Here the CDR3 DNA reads TGTGCCAGCAGCGTCTCGGCAGACAGCCACTACGAGCAGTACTTC.

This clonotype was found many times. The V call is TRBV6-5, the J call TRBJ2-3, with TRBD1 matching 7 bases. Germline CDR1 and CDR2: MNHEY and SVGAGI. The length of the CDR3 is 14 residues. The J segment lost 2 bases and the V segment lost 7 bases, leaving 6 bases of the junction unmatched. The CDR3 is CASTLTGNTDTQYF. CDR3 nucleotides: TGTGCCAGCACCTTGACAGGGAACACAGATACGCAGTATTTT.

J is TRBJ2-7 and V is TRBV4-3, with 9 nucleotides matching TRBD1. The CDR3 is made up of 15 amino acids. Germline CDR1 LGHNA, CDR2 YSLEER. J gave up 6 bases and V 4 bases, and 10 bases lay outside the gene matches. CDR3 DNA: TGCGCCAGCAGCCCAAGGACAGGGGAATTGTCCGAGCAGTACTTC. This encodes CASSPRTGELSEQYF.

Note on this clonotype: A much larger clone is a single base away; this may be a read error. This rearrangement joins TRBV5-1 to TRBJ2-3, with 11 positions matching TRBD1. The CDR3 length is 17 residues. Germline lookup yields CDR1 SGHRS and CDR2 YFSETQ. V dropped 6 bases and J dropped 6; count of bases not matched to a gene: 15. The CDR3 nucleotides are TGCGCCAGCACCGGCGGCGGGACAGGGGGTCGGGCGGATACGCAGTATTTT. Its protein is CASTGGGTGGRADTQYF.

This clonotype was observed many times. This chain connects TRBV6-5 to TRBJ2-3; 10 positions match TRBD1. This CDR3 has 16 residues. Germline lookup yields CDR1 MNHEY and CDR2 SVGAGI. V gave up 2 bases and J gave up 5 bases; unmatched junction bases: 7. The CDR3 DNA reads TGTGCCAGCAGTTACCATCGGGACAGGGGAGGAGATACGCAGTATTTT. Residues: CASSYHRDRGGDTQYF.

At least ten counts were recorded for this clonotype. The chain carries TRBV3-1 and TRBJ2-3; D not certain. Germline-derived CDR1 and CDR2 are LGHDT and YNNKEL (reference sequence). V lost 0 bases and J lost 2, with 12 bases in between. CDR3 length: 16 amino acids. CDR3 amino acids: CASSQEVRAVTDTQYF. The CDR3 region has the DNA TGTGCCAGCAGCCAAGAAGTTAGGGCCGTCACAGATACGCAGTATTTT.

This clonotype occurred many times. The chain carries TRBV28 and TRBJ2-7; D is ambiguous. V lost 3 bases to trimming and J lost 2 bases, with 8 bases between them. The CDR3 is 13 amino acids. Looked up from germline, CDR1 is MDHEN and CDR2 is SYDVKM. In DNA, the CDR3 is TGTGCCAGCAGTTTCTACCGAACCTACGAGCAGTACTTC. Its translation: CASSFYRTYEQYF.

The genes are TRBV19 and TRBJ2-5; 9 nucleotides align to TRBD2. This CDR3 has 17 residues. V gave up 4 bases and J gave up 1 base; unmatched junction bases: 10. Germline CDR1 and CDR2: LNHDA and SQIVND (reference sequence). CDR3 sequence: CASSSPLSGGPQETQYF. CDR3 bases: TGTGCCAGTAGTAGCCCTCTGAGCGGGGGGCCCCAAGAGACCCAGTACTTC.

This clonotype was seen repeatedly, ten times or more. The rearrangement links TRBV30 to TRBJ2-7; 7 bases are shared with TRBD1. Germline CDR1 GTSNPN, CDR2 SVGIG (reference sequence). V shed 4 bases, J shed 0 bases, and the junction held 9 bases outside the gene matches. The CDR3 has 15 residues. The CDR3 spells CAWKAWDSNSYEQYF. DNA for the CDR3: TGTGCCTGGAAAGCTTGGGACAGTAACTCCTACGAGCAGTACTTC.

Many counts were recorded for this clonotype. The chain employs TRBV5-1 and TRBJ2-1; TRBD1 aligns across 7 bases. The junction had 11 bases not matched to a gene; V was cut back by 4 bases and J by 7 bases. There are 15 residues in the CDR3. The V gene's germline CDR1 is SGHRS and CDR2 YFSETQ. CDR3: CASSTTTGYYNEQFF. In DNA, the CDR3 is TGCGCCAGCAGCACAACGACAGGGTATTATAATGAGCAGTTCTTC.

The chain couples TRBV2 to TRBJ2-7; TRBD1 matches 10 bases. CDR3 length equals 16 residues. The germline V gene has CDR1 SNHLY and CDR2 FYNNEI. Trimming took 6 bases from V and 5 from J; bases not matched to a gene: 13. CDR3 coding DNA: TGTGCCAGCAGCGAGGGACAGGGGATCGTCCGACACGAGCAGTACTTC. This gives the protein CASSEGQGIVRHEQYF.

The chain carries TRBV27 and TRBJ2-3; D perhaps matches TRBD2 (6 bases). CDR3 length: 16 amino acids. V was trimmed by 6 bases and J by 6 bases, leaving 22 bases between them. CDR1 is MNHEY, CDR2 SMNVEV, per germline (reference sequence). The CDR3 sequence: CASRESPVGSPDTQYF. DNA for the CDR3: TGTGCCAGCAGAGAATCTCCCGTCGGGAGTCCCGATACGCAGTATTTT.

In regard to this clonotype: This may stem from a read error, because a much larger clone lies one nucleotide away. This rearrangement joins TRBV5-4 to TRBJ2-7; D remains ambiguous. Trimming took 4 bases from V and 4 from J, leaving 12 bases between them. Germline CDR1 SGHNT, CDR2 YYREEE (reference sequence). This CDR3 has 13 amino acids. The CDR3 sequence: CASSVYNEYEQYF. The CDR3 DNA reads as TGTGCCAGCAGCGTGTACAACGAATACGAGCAGTACTTC. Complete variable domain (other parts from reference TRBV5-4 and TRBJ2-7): ETGVTQSPTHLIKTRGQQVTLRCSSQSGHNTVSWYQQALGQGPQFIFQYYREEENGRGNFPPRFSGLQFPNYSSELNVNALELDDSALYLCASSVYNEYEQYFGPGTRLTVT.

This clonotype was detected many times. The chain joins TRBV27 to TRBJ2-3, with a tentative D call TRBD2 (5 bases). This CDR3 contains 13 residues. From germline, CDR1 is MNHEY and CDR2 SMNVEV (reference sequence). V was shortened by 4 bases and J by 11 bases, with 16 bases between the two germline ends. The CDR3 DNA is TGTGCCAGCAGTTGGACTCCACCCAGAGAGCAGTATTTT. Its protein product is CASSWTPPREQYF.

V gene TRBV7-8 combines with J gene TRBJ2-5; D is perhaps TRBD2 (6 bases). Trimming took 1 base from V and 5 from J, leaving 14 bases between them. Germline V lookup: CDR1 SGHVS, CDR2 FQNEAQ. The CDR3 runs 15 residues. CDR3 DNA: TGTGCCAGCAGCTTAGACTTCGGGGGTGTGGAGACCCAGTACTTC. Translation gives CASSLDFGGVETQYF.

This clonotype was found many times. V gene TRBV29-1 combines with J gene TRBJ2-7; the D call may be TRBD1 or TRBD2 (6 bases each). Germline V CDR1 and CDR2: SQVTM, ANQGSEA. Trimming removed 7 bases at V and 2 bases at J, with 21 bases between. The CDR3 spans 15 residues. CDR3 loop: CSAEEGDKGTYEQYF. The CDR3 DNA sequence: TGCAGCGCCGAGGAGGGGGATAAAGGGACCTACGAGCAGTACTTC.

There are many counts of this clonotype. The CDR3 sequence is CASSLDRDRTEAFF. In DNA, the CDR3 is TGTGCCAGCAGCCTGGACAGGGATCGGACTGAAGCTTTCTTT. V and J are TRBV7-9 and TRBJ1-1; 8 bases map to TRBD1. Germline trimming cut 5 bases from V and 5 bases from J; bases unmatched to any gene: 7. The germline CDR1 and CDR2 sequences are SEHNR and FQNEAQ (reference sequence). The CDR3 totals 14 residues. The variable domain in full, with the rest retrieved from reference TRBV7-9 and TRBJ1-1, is DTGVSQNPRHKITKRGQNVTFRCDPISEHNRLYWYRQTLGQGPEFLTYFQNEAQLEKSRLLSDRFSAERPKGSFSTLEIQRTEQGDSAMYLCASSLDRDRTEAFFGQGTRLTVV.

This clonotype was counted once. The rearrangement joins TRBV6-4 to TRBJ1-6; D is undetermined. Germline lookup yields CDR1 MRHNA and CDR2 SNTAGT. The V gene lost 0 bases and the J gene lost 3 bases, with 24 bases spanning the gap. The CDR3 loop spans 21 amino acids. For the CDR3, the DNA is TGTGCCAGCAGTGACTCGAGTCGACCCCCTAAACCGGGCCGCTATAATTCACCCCTCCACTTT. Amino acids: CASSDSSRPPKPGRYNSPLHF.

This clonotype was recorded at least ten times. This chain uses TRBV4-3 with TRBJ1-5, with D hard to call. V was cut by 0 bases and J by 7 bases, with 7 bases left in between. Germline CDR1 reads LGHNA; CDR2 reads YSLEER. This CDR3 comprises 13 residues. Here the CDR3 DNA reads TGCGCCAGCAGCCAAGATCCTAGGCAGCCCCAGCATTTT. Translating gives CASSQDPRQPQHF.

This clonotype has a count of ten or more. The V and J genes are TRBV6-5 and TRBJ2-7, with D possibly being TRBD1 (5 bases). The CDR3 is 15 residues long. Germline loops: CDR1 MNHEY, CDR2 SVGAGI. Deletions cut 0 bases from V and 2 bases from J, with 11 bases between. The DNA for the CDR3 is TGTGCCAGCAGTTACTCGGGGCAGTTAGCCTACGAGCAGTACTTC. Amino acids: CASSYSGQLAYEQYF.

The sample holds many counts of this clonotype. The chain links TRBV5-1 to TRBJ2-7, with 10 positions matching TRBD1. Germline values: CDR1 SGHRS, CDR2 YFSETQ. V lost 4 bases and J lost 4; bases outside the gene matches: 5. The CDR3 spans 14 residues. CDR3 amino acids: CASSPDRGAYEQYF. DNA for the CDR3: TGCGCCAGCAGCCCGGACAGGGGGGCGTACGAGCAGTACTTC. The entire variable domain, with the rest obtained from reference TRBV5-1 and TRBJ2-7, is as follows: KAGVTQTPRYLIKTRGQQVTLSCSPISGHRSVSWYQQTPGQGLQFLFEYFSETQRNKGNFPGRFSGRQFSNSRSEMNVSTLELGDSALYLCASSPDRGAYEQYFGPGTRLTVT.

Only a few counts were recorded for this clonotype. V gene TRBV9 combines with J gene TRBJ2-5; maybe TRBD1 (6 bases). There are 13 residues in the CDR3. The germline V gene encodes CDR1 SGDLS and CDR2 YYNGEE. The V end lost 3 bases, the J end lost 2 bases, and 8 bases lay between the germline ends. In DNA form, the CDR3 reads TGTGCCAGCAGCGACGGGACACAAGAGACCCAGTACTTC. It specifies CASSDGTQETQYF.

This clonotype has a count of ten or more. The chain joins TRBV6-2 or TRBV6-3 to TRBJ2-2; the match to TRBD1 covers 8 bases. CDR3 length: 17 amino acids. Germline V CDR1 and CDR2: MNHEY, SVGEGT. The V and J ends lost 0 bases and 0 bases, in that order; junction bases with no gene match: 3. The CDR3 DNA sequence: TGTGCCAGCAGTTACTCGCCGACAGGGGCGAACACCGGGGAGCTGTTTTTT. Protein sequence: CASSYSPTGANTGELFF.

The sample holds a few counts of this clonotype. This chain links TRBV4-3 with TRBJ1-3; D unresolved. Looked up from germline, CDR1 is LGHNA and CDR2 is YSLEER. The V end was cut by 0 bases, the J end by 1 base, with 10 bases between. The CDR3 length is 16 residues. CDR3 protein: CASSQDRYISGNTIYF. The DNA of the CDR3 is TGCGCCAGCAGCCAAGACCGGTATATTTCTGGAAACACCATATATTTT.